The rows below give T cell receptor beta chains drawn from one sample of a study of metastatic and nonmetastatic thyroid tumors. TCRdb reanalyzed the PCR reads with MiXCR. This table holds under 20,000 clones, 20% to 30% found once. The sequenced sample was tumor tissue. These receptor sequences come from a female donor with papillary thyroid cancer or a benign thyroid nodule (not recorded which). Some clones in this sample may be carry-over from other donors' samples. Both conserved end residues are part of each CDR3. A D gene is named only where the DNA matches it firmly. Clone size is not always given. Where it is, it says once, few, many or a class for expanded clones.

j_gene | d_gene | v_gene | abundance | CDR3aa | CDR3nt
TRBJ2-7 | TRBD2 | TRBV28 | NA | CASSSFIGGVYGQYF | TGTGCCAGCAGCTCTTTCATCGGGGGGGTCTACGGGCAGTACTTC
TRBJ2-7 | TRBD2 | TRBV3-1 | many | CASSHAGTSFYEQYF | TGTGCCAGCAGCCATGCCGGGACTAGCTTCTACGAGCAGTACTTC
TRBJ1-5 | NA | TRBV18 | many | CASSPWTMGYQPQHF | TGTGCCAGCTCACCCTGGACCATGGGGTATCAGCCCCAGCATTTT
TRBJ1-2 | TRBD1 | TRBV6-1 | many | CATLGTGGLYGYTF | TGTGCCACCCTCGGGACAGGGGGACTCTATGGCTACACCTTC
TRBJ2-7 | NA | TRBV7-9 | NA | CASSLSRHEQYF | TGTGCCAGCAGCTTATCCCGGCACGAGCAGTACTTC
TRBJ1-2 | NA | TRBV12-3/TRBV12-4 | few | CASVKQWFDGYTF | TGTGCCAGTGTTAAGCAGTGGTTTGATGGCTACACCTTC
TRBJ1-6 | NA | TRBV5-1 | many | CASSLARNSPLHF | TGCGCCAGCAGCTTGGCGCGGAATTCACCCCTCCACTTT
TRBJ1-2 | TRBD1 | TRBV7-2 | NA | CASSSAGGSGYTF | TGTGCCAGCAGTTCAGCAGGGGGCTCCGGCTACACCTTC
TRBJ2-2 | NA | TRBV20-1 | NA | CSARDPGRGITGELFF | TGCAGTGCTAGAGATCCGGGACGGGGGATTACCGGGGAGCTGTTTTTT
TRBJ2-5 | NA | TRBV20-1 | NA | CSASYRGLGETQYF | TGCAGTGCTAGCTACAGGGGACTGGGAGAGACCCAGTACTTC
TRBJ1-1 | NA | TRBV10-2 | many | CASSDGNWGTEAFF | TGCGCCAGCAGTGATGGCAATTGGGGCACTGAAGCTTTCTTT
TRBJ1-2 | NA | TRBV7-2 | NA | CASSLPTGYFYGYTF | TGTGCCAGCAGCCTACCAACAGGATACTTCTATGGCTACACCTTC
TRBJ2-7 | TRBD1 | TRBV7-2 | NA | CASSSGHGTVDYEQYF | TGTGCCAGCAGCTCAGGGCACGGGACAGTGGATTACGAGCAGTACTTC
TRBJ2-7 | NA | TRBV6-2/TRBV6-3 | NA | CASSYDGIGAYEQYF | TGTGCCAGCAGTTACGATGGTATCGGAGCCTACGAGCAGTACTTC
TRBJ2-7 | TRBD1 | TRBV4-2 | many | CASSQASRDRGIYEQYF | TGTGCCAGCAGCCAAGCCTCCCGGGACAGGGGAATCTACGAGCAGTACTTC
TRBJ1-2 | NA | TRBV5-5 | many | CASSDLRANNYGYTF | TGTGCCAGCAGCGACCTCAGGGCGAATAACTATGGCTACACCTTC
TRBJ1-2 | TRBD1 | TRBV19 | many | CASSTRDRGPDGYTF | TGTGCCAGTAGTACGAGGGACAGGGGACCGGATGGCTACACCTTC
TRBJ1-3 | NA | TRBV14 | NA | CASSKSGRNTIYF | TGTGCCAGCAGCAAGTCAGGTCGAAACACCATATATTTT
TRBJ1-2 | NA | TRBV5-6 | NA | CASRMGYYGYTF | TGTGCCAGCAGGATGGGGTACTATGGCTACACCTTC
TRBJ2-1 | NA | TRBV9 | NA | CASSAAVPHEQFF | TGTGCCAGCAGCGCCGCAGTTCCGCATGAGCAGTTCTTC
TRBJ2-7 | NA | TRBV30 | NA | CAFSWHPSSYEQYF | TGTGCCTTTAGTTGGCACCCTAGCTCCTACGAGCAGTACTTC
TRBJ2-5 | TRBD2 | TRBV19 | many | CASMWRGVVETQYF | TGTGCCAGTATGTGGCGGGGGGTGGTAGAGACCCAGTACTTC
TRBJ2-3 | NA | TRBV7-9 | many | CASSLGTASPTDTQYF | TGTGCCAGCAGCTTAGGGACAGCCAGTCCCACAGATACGCAGTATTTT
TRBJ1-3 | NA | TRBV6-2/TRBV6-3 | few | CAISRSVNTIYF | TGTGCCATCAGCCGGTCTGTAAACACCATATATTTT
TRBJ2-3 | NA | TRBV19 | many | CASRRGGYSTDTQYF | TGTGCCAGTAGGCGTGGGGGCTACAGCACAGATACGCAGTATTTT
TRBJ1-1 | NA | TRBV5-1 | NA | CASSFQERAMTEALF | TGCGCCAGCAGCTTCCAGGAGAGGGCCATGACTGAAGCTTTATTT
TRBJ1-1 | TRBD1 | TRBV19 | medium-sized | CASSVYRGYTEAFF | TGTGCCAGTAGTGTTTACAGGGGGTACACTGAAGCTTTCTTT
TRBJ1-3 | NA | TRBV5-4 | many | CASSWLKGNTIYF | TGCGCCAGCAGCTGGCTCAAGGGAAACACCATATATTTT
TRBJ2-7 | TRBD2 | TRBV27 | many | CASSFRGGDEQYF | TGTGCCAGCAGTTTTCGGGGGGGCGACGAGCAGTACTTC
TRBJ1-3 | NA | TRBV3-1 | many | CASSRSWDLRSTIYF | TGTGCCAGCAGCCGCTCTTGGGACCTTCGGAGCACCATATATTTT
TRBJ1-1 | NA | TRBV20-1 | NA | CSARDLQGTEAFF | TGCAGTGCTAGAGATCTCCAGGGCACTGAAGCTTTCTTT
TRBJ2-1 | NA | TRBV11-1 | NA | CASSRGSGRISYNEQFF | TGTGCCAGCAGCCGAGGTTCCGGGAGAATCTCCTACAATGAGCAGTTCTTC
TRBJ2-3 | NA | TRBV18 | medium-sized | CASSPQAATDTQYF | TGTGCCAGCTCACCACAAGCGGCCACAGATACGCAGTATTTT